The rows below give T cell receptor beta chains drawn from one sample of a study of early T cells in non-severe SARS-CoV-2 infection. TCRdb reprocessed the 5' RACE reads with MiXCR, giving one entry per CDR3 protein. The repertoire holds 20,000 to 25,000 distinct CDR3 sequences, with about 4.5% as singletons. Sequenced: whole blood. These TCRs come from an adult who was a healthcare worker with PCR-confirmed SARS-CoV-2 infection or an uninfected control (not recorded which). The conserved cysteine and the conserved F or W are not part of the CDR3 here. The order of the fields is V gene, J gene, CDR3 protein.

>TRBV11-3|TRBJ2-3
ASSLESLDTQY
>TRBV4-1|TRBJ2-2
ASSQEPQIGAGTGELF
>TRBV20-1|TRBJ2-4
SAFQWDIQY
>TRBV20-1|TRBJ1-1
SARVPQNTEAF
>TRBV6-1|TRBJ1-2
AGMESALRKDGYT
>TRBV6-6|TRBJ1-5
ASGEGDQPQH
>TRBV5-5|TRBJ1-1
ASTRTGVSLLGTEAF
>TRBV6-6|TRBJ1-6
ASSSLGTSGSPLH
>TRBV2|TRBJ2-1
ASSEGRRHEQF
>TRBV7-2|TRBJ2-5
ASSLAHETQY
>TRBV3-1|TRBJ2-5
ASTLTSGETQY
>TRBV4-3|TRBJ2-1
ASSAGYGYNEQF